Listed below are T cell receptor beta chains from one sample, sequenced in a study of blood T cell repertoires in COVID-19. Repertoires were generated with immunoSEQ multiplex PCR, while TCRdb's copy carries only in-frame clones and drops some. Found here are 130,000 to 150,000 clones, roughly 84% of them singletons; the top ten hold roughly 2.7%. Material for sequencing was peripheral blood. The receptors here all came from a human donor with acute or convalescent COVID-19. The donor label of this sample is uncertain. Both conserved end residues are part of each CDR3.

J gene: TRBJ1-5; V gene: TRBV7-9; CDR3 protein: CASSFGRGIQPQHF
J gene: TRBJ2-1; V gene: TRBV2; CDR3 protein: CASKLAGGHRFF
J gene: TRBJ1-1; V gene: TRBV29-1; CDR3 protein: CSVGQDNTEAFF
J gene: TRBJ2-5; V gene: TRBV7-9; CDR3 protein: CASRPQGREETQYF
J gene: TRBJ2-2; V gene: TRBV19; CDR3 protein: CASSIAIGIGTGELFF
J gene: TRBJ1-2; V gene: TRBV12-3/TRBV12-4; CDR3 protein: CASSPREGYTF
J gene: TRBJ2-3; V gene: TRBV5-1; CDR3 protein: CASSAGLAMLTDTQYF
J gene: TRBJ2-6; V gene: TRBV7-9; CDR3 protein: CASSYSGANVLTF
J gene: TRBJ1-2; V gene: TRBV3-1/TRBV3-2; CDR3 protein: CASSPLDRGERYTF
J gene: TRBJ1-2; V gene: TRBV14; CDR3 protein: CASSQGPDRGYTF